Each of the 23 T cell receptor beta chains below was sequenced from the same sample in a study of blood T cell repertoires in COVID-19. TCRdb's copy holds only in-frame clones and misses some; the assay was immunoSEQ multiplex PCR. The sample lists roughly 25,000 clones; almost 90% were seen once. Sequencing was done on a sample of peripheral blood. Receptors were obtained from a man in his sixties or seventies with acute or convalescent COVID-19.

V gene TRBV7-9 combines with J gene TRBJ1-1; unclear D gene. Germline loops: CDR1 SEHNR, CDR2 FQNEAQ (reference sequence). V was trimmed by 6 bases and J by 4 bases, leaving 9 bases between them. The length of the CDR3 is 12 residues. CDR3 coding DNA: TGTGCCAGCAGGACCGGGGTCACTGAAGCTTTCTTT. Its translation is CASRTGVTEAFF.

The V call is TRBV9, the J call TRBJ2-7; 12 bases agree with TRBD2. This CDR3 contains 23 residues. The germline CDR1 and CDR2 sequences are SGDLS and YYNGEE. V lost 4 bases and J lost 2; bases outside the gene matches: 28. The CDR3 sequence is CASSHPRGQGMASGRAFTYEQYF. CDR3 nucleotide sequence: TGTGCCAGCAGCCACCCAAGAGGGCAGGGGATGGCTAGCGGGAGGGCGTTCACCTACGAGCAGTACTTC.

The chain uses TRBV19 and TRBJ1-1; D is perhaps TRBD1 (6 bases). This CDR3 is built from 13 residues. Germline CDR1 reads LNHDA; CDR2 reads SQIVND (reference sequence). Trimming took off 5 bases at V and 3 bases at J, with 10 bases between the two ends. This CDR3 reads CASSDTGYTEAFF. The CDR3 DNA sequence: TGTGCCAGTAGTGATACAGGGTACACTGAAGCTTTCTTT.

The chain combines TRBV11-2 with TRBJ2-1, with 9 bases aligning to TRBD2. The CDR3 loop spans 15 amino acids. V lost 5 bases and J lost 7; bases outside the gene matches: 9. CDR1 and CDR2 from the germline V gene are SGHAT and FQNNGV. The CDR3 DNA is TGTGCCAGCAGCCCCGGGCTAGCGGGAATGAATGAGCAGTTCTTC. Translation: CASSPGLAGMNEQFF. The full variable domain, its missing parts supplied by reference TRBV11-2 and TRBJ2-1, is EAGVAQSPRYKIIEKRQSVAFWCNPISGHATLYWYQQILGQGPKLLIQFQNNGVVDDSQLPKDRFSAERLKGVDSTLKIQPAKLEDSAVYLCASSPGLAGMNEQFFGPGTRLTVL.

The chain employs TRBV13 and TRBJ2-7, with a possible D match to TRBD1 (7 bases). Germline values: CDR1 PRHDT, CDR2 FYEKMQ (reference sequence). V lost 4 bases and J lost 9, with 13 bases in between. This CDR3 region has 12 residues. This CDR3 is CASSSQGGWQYF. The CDR3 coding sequence is TGTGCCAGCAGCTCCCAGGGGGGATGGCAGTACTTC.

This sequence joins TRBV4-3 and TRBJ2-6; 7 bases are a match to TRBD2. The CDR3 sequence is 16 residues long. Germline trimming cut 1 base from V and 1 base from J; bases unmatched to any gene: 1. CDR1 is LGHNA and CDR2 is YSLEER in the germline V gene. Written as DNA, the CDR3 is TGCGCCAGCAGCCAAGGGGGGGGTTCTGGGGCCAACGTCCTGACTTTC. Residues: CASSQGGGSGANVLTF.

The V gene is TRBV9, the J gene TRBJ2-1; D is ambiguous. Germline CDR1 SGDLS, CDR2 YYNGEE. The CDR3 extends over 16 amino acids. V dropped 1 base and J dropped 5 bases, with 16 bases sitting between them. CDR3 sequence: CASSVNPKNKHNEQFF. The DNA of the CDR3 is TGTGCCAGCAGCGTAAATCCCAAAAATAAGCACAATGAGCAGTTCTTC. Variable domain in full (rest from reference TRBV9 and TRBJ2-1): DSGVTQTPKHLITATGQRVTLRCSPRSGDLSVYWYQQSLDQGLQFLIQYYNGEERAKGNILERFSAQQFPDLHSELNLSSLELGDSALYFCASSVNPKNKHNEQFFGPGTRLTVL.

As regards this clone: The sample holds other DNA sequences that translate to the same CDR3. V is TRBV7-3 and J is TRBJ2-1, with 13 nucleotides matching TRBD2. Germline values: CDR1 SGHTA, CDR2 FQGTGA. CDR3 length: 15 residues. The trim removed 5 bases at V and 9 bases at J, leaving 7 bases unmatched. For the CDR3, the DNA is TGTGCCAGCAGCAGACTAGCGGGAGGTGGGGGTGAGCAGTTCTTC. Protein product: CASSRLAGGGGEQFF.

The chain links TRBV4-2 to TRBJ2-3, with 9 bases matching TRBD1. With V trimmed by 8 bases and J by 1 base, 10 bases remained unmatched. Germline lookup yields CDR1 LGHNA and CDR2 YNFKEQ. The CDR3 extends over 16 amino acids. The DNA for the CDR3 is TGTGCCAGCTGTTTTACAGGGGGCGATGGCACAGATACGCAGTATTTT. Amino acids: CASCFTGGDGTDTQYF.

The chain joins TRBV2 to TRBJ2-1; maybe TRBD2 (7 bases). Germline CDR1 is SNHLY and CDR2 is FYNNEI. V was pared by 6 bases and J by 5 bases, with 17 bases between. The CDR3 is made up of 15 amino acids. The CDR3 reads CASRNGGGLNNEQFF. As DNA, the CDR3 is TGTGCCAGCAGGAATGGGGGGGGCCTAAACAATGAGCAGTTCTTC.

This chain connects TRBV7-2 to TRBJ2-7; D not certain. The CDR3 spans 14 residues. V was clipped by 1 base and J by 3 bases, with 10 bases between them. Germline CDR1 reads SGHTA; CDR2 reads FQGNSA. The CDR3 sequence is CASSLGVRGYEQYF. The CDR3 nucleotides are TGTGCCAGCAGCTTAGGCGTTAGAGGCTACGAGCAGTACTTC.

This clone was observed once. The chain couples TRBV25-1 to TRBJ2-1, with TRBD2 matching over 10 bases. This CDR3 is built from 13 residues. The V segment lost 2 bases and the J segment 9 bases; nucleotides outside the gene matches: 1. Germline lookup yields CDR1 MGHDK and CDR2 SYGVNS. CDR3 protein: CASSELAGVEQFF. In DNA, the CDR3 is TGTGCCAGCAGTGAACTAGCGGGAGTTGAGCAGTTCTTC.

A single count supports this clone. The CDR3 sequence is CASSLGGARTGELFF. The CDR3 nucleotides are TGTGCCAGCAGTTTGGGGGGGGCGAGGACCGGGGAGCTGTTTTTT. V is TRBV28 and J is TRBJ2-2, with a weak D call TRBD2 (7 bases). CDR3 size: 15 residues. Germline CDR1 and CDR2: MDHEN and SYDVKM. V shed 3 bases and J shed 5 bases, with 13 bases lying between them.

This chain joins TRBV11-2 and TRBJ1-1; 11 bases align to TRBD1. Trimming cost V 1 base and J 5 bases; bases outside gene matches: 6. This CDR3 is built from 16 residues. CDR1 and CDR2 (germline): SGHAT, FQNNGV. This chain's CDR3 is CASSLGGTGGDTEAFF. The CDR3 DNA is TGTGCCAGCAGCTTAGGTGGGACAGGGGGAGATACTGAAGCTTTCTTT.

This clone was counted a single time. CDR3 amino acids: CASSLGTAREETQYF. DNA for the CDR3: TGTGCCAGCAGCTTGGGGACCGCTAGGGAGGAGACCCAGTACTTC. The chain couples TRBV5-6 to TRBJ2-5, with D perhaps matching TRBD2 (5 bases). The CDR3 is 15 amino acids. Per germline, CDR1 SGHDT and CDR2 YYEEEE. Trimming cost V 0 bases and J 5 bases, with 14 bases left between them.

The chain is built from TRBV7-2 and TRBJ1-4; no firm D call. This CDR3 is 14 amino acids long. Trimming took 6 bases from V and 8 from J, leaving 16 bases between them. Germline V gene data show CDR1 as SGHTA and CDR2 as FQGNSA. The CDR3 is CASSFSSPPEKLFF. The CDR3 bases are TGTGCCAGCAGTTTCAGTAGCCCCCCGGAAAAACTGTTTTTT.

This chain uses TRBV5-4 with TRBJ2-7; 12 positions match TRBD2. J gave up 0 bases and V 2 bases, and 3 bases lay outside the gene matches. The CDR3 is 16 residues long. Germline CDR1 is SGHNT and CDR2 is YYREEE (reference sequence). The CDR3 bases are TGTGCCAGCAGCTTTGGACTAGCGGGAAGCTCCTACGAGCAGTACTTC. This encodes CASSFGLAGSSYEQYF. Looking up the rest from reference TRBV5-4 and TRBJ2-7 gives the full variable domain: ETGVTQSPTHLIKTRGQQVTLRCSSQSGHNTVSWYQQALGQGPQFIFQYYREEENGRGNFPPRFSGLQFPNYSSELNVNALELDDSALYLCASSFGLAGSSYEQYFGPGTRLTVT.

J is TRBJ1-3 and V is TRBV4-2, with TRBD1 matching 8 bases. The CDR3 has 16 residues. Germline V gene sequence: CDR1 LGHNA, CDR2 YNFKEQ. The junction had 5 bases not matched to a gene; V was cut back by 4 bases and J by 0 bases. This CDR3 is CASSLSGQGSGNTIYF. The CDR3 bases are TGTGCCAGCAGCCTATCCGGACAGGGCTCTGGAAACACCATATATTTT.

This chain joins TRBV5-4 and TRBJ2-7, with TRBD1 matching 9 bases. Germline CDR1 and CDR2: SGHNT and YYREEE (reference sequence). Trimming at V came to 5 bases and at J to 4 bases, leaving 7 bases not matched to a gene. The CDR3 contains 14 residues. The CDR3 is CASSRTGEAYEQYF. As DNA, the CDR3 is TGTGCCAGCAGTCGGACAGGGGAAGCTTACGAGCAGTACTTC.

The chain employs TRBV5-4 and TRBJ1-6; D not certain. Per germline, CDR1 SGHNT and CDR2 YYREEE (reference sequence). Trimming stripped 3 bases from V and 0 bases from J, with 10 bases between. The CDR3 is 16 amino acids. The CDR3 loop reads CASSSGSRSYNSPLHF. CDR3 sequence (DNA): TGTGCCAGCAGCTCCGGGTCTCGCTCCTATAATTCACCCCTCCACTTT. The full variable domain, with the rest looked up from reference TRBV5-4 and TRBJ1-6, is ETGVTQSPTHLIKTRGQQVTLRCSSQSGHNTVSWYQQALGQGPQFIFQYYREEENGRGNFPPRFSGLQFPNYSSELNVNALELDDSALYLCASSSGSRSYNSPLHFGNGTRLTVT.

This clone is a singleton in its sample. This sequence joins TRBV6-1 and TRBJ1-5, with a tentative D call TRBD1 (6 bases). This CDR3 has 18 residues. Trimming shortened V by 4 bases and J by 1 base, and 20 bases separated the two germline ends. The V gene's germline CDR1 is MNHNS and CDR2 SASEGT. CDR3 loop: CASSGLGGPVSSNQPQHF. The CDR3 DNA sequence: TGTGCCAGCAGTGGTTTAGGGGGACCGGTGAGCAGCAATCAGCCCCAGCATTTT.

This rearrangement joins TRBV5-5 to TRBJ1-1; D remains ambiguous. This CDR3 contains 13 residues. Germline V gene lookup returns CDR1 SGHKS and CDR2 YYEKEE (reference sequence). V lost 4 bases and J lost 1, with 8 bases in between. In DNA, the CDR3 is TGTGCCAGCAGCCGGGATACGAACACTGAAGCTTTCTTT. It yields the protein CASSRDTNTEAFF.

This chain links TRBV14 with TRBJ2-2; tentatively, D is TRBD1 (6 bases). This CDR3 is built from 14 residues. V was shortened by 1 base and J by 4 bases, with 7 bases between the two germline ends. In germline, CDR1 is SGHDN, CDR2 FVKESK. CDR3 sequence reads: CASSQVGGTGELFF. In DNA, the CDR3 is TGTGCCAGCAGCCAAGTAGGGGGCACCGGGGAGCTGTTTTTT.